This is a list of T cell receptor beta chains from one sample in a study of PD-1 blockade in mismatch repair-deficient tumors. Assay: immunoSEQ multiplex PCR; the TCRdb copy retains only in-frame clones and omits some. This repertoire shows 60,000 to 75,000 clones, more than 70% found once; its top ten account for over 11%. The specimen comprised peripheral blood, sampled 52 weeks after starting pembrolizumab. These receptors all come from an adult with mismatch repair-deficient cancer. Both conserved end residues are part of each CDR3. D genes are given only for firm matches.

D	V	J	DNA	CDR3
.	TRBV5-6	TRBJ2-1	TGTGCCAGCAGCTTTGGCGGAATTTACAATGAGCAGTTCTTC	CASSFGGIYNEQFF
.	TRBV7-2	TRBJ2-2	TGTGCCAGCAGCTTAGGGGAGGCCGGGGAGCTGTTTTTT	CASSLGEAGELFF
TRBD1	TRBV2	TRBJ2-1	TGTGCCAGCAGTGGCCGGGACAGGGGAAGCTCCTACAATGAGCAGTTCTTC	CASSGRDRGSSYNEQFF
.	TRBV18	TRBJ2-1	TGTGCCAGCTCACCACCGTCAAGGGCCTCCTACTACAATGAGCAGTTCTTC	CASSPPSRASYYNEQFF
.	TRBV6-5	TRBJ2-2	TGTGCCAGCAGTTACCAGGCAGGTTCCGGGGAGCTGTTTTTT	CASSYQAGSGELFF
TRBD2	TRBV4-3	TRBJ2-7	TGCGCCAGCAGCCAAGATACCGGGACTAACTCCTACGAGCAGTACTTC	CASSQDTGTNSYEQYF
TRBD1	TRBV29-1	TRBJ2-1	TGCAGCTCCGGGGACAGGGACTACAATGAGCAGTTCTTC	CSSGDRDYNEQFF
.	TRBV27	TRBJ2-3	TGTGCCAGCAGTTTAATAGGAGATACGCAGTATTTT	CASSLIGDTQYF
.	TRBV7-2	TRBJ2-5	TGTGCCAGCAGCTTAAATGGAGGAGAGACCCAGTACTTC	CASSLNGGETQYF
.	TRBV4-1	TRBJ2-1	TGCGCCAGCAGCCAAGGTAGCACCGGGTTTATGAATGAGCAGTTCTTC	CASSQGSTGFMNEQFF
TRBD1	TRBV28	TRBJ1-2	TGTGCCAGCAGTTTAACAGGGGACCTCTATGGCTACACCTTC	CASSLTGDLYGYTF
.	TRBV6-1	TRBJ2-1	TGTGCCAGCAGTGATTATGGTTGGTACAATGAGCAGTTCTTC	CASSDYGWYNEQFF
TRBD1	TRBV6-5	TRBJ2-1	TGTGCCAGCAGTTCCGGGACAGCTAAAATCTACAATGAGCAGTTCTTC	CASSSGTAKIYNEQFF
TRBD1	TRBV27	TRBJ2-4	TGTGCCAGCAGTCTACGACAGGGGGCCAAAAACATTCAGTACTTC	CASSLRQGAKNIQYF
TRBD1	TRBV13	TRBJ2-7	TGTGCCAGCAGGTCTACCGGGACAGGGTACGAGCAGTACTTC	CASRSTGTGYEQYF
TRBD2	TRBV9	TRBJ2-1	TGTGCCAGCAGTGGGCTAGCGGGCTACAATGAGCAGTTCTTC	CASSGLAGYNEQFF
.	TRBV6-1	TRBJ2-1	TGTGCCAGCAGTTCAATCTCTACGGAGCAGTTCTTC	CASSSISTEQFF
.	TRBV7-2	TRBJ1-1	TGTGCCAGCAGCTTAGCTACAGGGAGGGCTTTCTTT	CASSLATGRAFF
.	TRBV4-3	TRBJ1-1	TGCGCCAGCAGCCAAGAGGTGGGGGCCACGAACACTGAAGCTTTCTTT	CASSQEVGATNTEAFF
TRBD1	TRBV19	TRBJ1-2	TGTGCCAGTACCCTATTCGGACAGGGCTCCTATGGCTACACCTTC	CASTLFGQGSYGYTF
TRBD1	TRBV4-2	TRBJ1-5	TGTGCCAGCAGCCTGCGACAGGGCCTTTATAGCAATCAGCCCCAGCATTTT	CASSLRQGLYSNQPQHF
TRBD2	TRBV6-1	TRBJ2-7	TGTGCCAGCGGGGACTACGGACCCTACGAGCAGTACTTC	CASGDYGPYEQYF
.	TRBV9	TRBJ2-7	TGTGCCAGCAGCGTAGGGGCAGCCGACTACGAGCAGTACTTC	CASSVGAADYEQYF
.	TRBV29-1	TRBJ1-2	TGCAGCGTTGAAGAATACAGAACCTATGGCTACACCTTC	CSVEEYRTYGYTF
.	TRBV12-5	TRBJ1-1	TGTGCTAGTGGTCGTCGGGACTTTCCTGAGGCTGAAGCTTTCTTT	CASGRRDFPEAEAFF